This TCR beta chain was captured by sequencing in a study of breast tumors, draining lymph nodes, adjacent tissues. Findings of the study overall: Luminal-like breast cancer showed significantly higher tumor–nontumor repertoire similarity than basal-like. Compared with lymph nodes, tumors were less diverse; compared with nontumor tissue, more. Findings are consistent with lymph node origin and intratumoral expansion of most tumor T cells. The lymph node origin of tumor T cells was framed as consistent with a hypothesis, not demonstrated.

This clonotype has at least ten counts. Antigen: not known. Axillary draining lymph nodes of breast cancer patients supplied the node samples. MiXCR was run by TCRdb on the multiplex PCR reads, yielding one entry per CDR3 protein. The data contain approximately 90,000 distinct CDR3 sequences, approximately 28% of them seen just once; the ten biggest clones take up about 8%. CDR3 length: 15 residues. V was clipped by 5 bases and J by 0 bases, with 14 bases between them. Germline V lookup: CDR1 SGHAT, CDR2 FQDESV (reference sequence). The chain recombines TRBV11-1 with TRBJ2-7, with no clear D. Sequencing was performed on axillary lymph node tissue. The receptor comes from a female donor with breast cancer. Some clones in this sample may be carry-over from other donors' samples. The CDR3 nucleotides are TGTGCCAGCAGCCGACGTTTGGGTAACTCCTACGAGCAGTACTTC. It is translated as CASSRRLGNSYEQYF.